This T cell receptor beta chain came from a study of liver allograft versus peripheral blood T cells. About the research overall: Repertoires from peripheral blood of liver transplant recipients were compared with those inside their transplanted livers. Study-level findings and limits: Repertoires of T cell receptors in liver allografts reportedly differed from peripheral blood repertoires.

This clonotype was counted at least ten times. Its antigen is unknown. MiXCR was run by TCRdb on the reads, yielding one entry per CDR3 protein. The repertoire holds about 14,000 distinct CDR3 sequences, with approximately 17% as singletons. Germline V gene data show CDR1 as MDHEN and CDR2 as SYDVKM. The CDR3 spans 15 residues. V dropped 4 bases and J dropped 7; count of bases not matched to a gene: 4. The source is a human patient who had a liver transplant. Some T cells may arise from the graft donor. The genes are TRBV28 and TRBJ1-6, with 10 bases lining up with TRBD1. CDR3 sequence (DNA): TGTGCCAGCAGTTGGGGGGACAGGGGAAATTCACCCCTCCACTTT. As protein: CASSWGDRGNSPLHF.